The 8 T cell receptor beta chains below were found in one sample sequenced in a study of blood T cell repertoires in COVID-19. Sequencing was performed with immunoSEQ multiplex PCR; in TCRdb, only in-frame clones are kept and a portion is missing. This sample has about 350,000 clones, with over 85% found just once. The sample was peripheral blood. These receptors were collected from a woman in her sixties or seventies with COVID-19, enrolled during active disease.

The chain has TRBV5-6 and TRBJ1-2, with D possibly matching TRBD1 (6 bases). The CDR3 sequence is 14 residues long. Trimming removed 1 base at V and 8 bases at J, with 15 bases between. Germline CDR1 SGHDT, CDR2 YYEEEE. The DNA of the CDR3 is TGTGCCAGCAGCTTGCCCCCAGGGGCGGGCGGCTACACCTTC. It translates to CASSLPPGAGGYTF.

This rearrangement joins TRBV5-4 to TRBJ1-4; 7 positions agree with TRBD1. The J segment lost 4 bases and the V segment lost 0 bases, leaving 9 bases of the junction unmatched. Germline loops: CDR1 SGHNT, CDR2 YYREEE (reference sequence). There are 17 residues in the CDR3. CDR3 in DNA: TGTGCCAGCAGCTTGGGTCCAGGGGGTGGCATTAATGAAAAACTGTTTTTT. Protein product: CASSLGPGGGINEKLFF.

The gene calls are TRBV30 and TRBJ2-7; D not resolved. V gave up 5 bases and J gave up 2 bases, with 10 bases separating them. Germline CDR1 and CDR2: GTSNPN and SVGIG (reference sequence). The CDR3 length is 12 residues. The CDR3 region is CAWEPSPYEQYF. CDR3 DNA: TGTGCCTGGGAGCCCTCTCCCTACGAGCAGTACTTC.

V and J are TRBV2 and TRBJ1-6; 7 bases fit TRBD1. V lost 8 bases, J lost 7 bases, and 14 bases stayed unmatched. In germline, CDR1 is SNHLY, CDR2 FYNNEI. The length of the CDR3 is 16 residues. The CDR3 nucleotides read TGTGCCAGCCGAGGTAGGGGGCTGCGGGTAAATTCACCCCTCCACTTT. It codes for CASRGRGLRVNSPLHF.

CDR3 sequence: CASSSRTLGGTDTQYF. CDR3 DNA sequence: TGTGCCAGCAGCTCTCGGACTCTTGGAGGGACAGATACGCAGTATTTT. The chain carries TRBV11-3 and TRBJ2-3; D may be TRBD2 (6 bases). Germline V CDR1 and CDR2: SGHNT, YENEEA. Trimming took 4 bases from V and 3 from J, leaving 17 bases between them. The CDR3 loop spans 16 amino acids.

This clone has a single count. This chain connects TRBV7-3 to TRBJ2-1, with D maybe TRBD1 (5 bases). Trimming removed 1 base at V and 8 bases at J, with 9 bases between. This CDR3 region has 13 residues. Germline CDR1 is SGHTA and CDR2 is FQGTGA. The chain's CDR3 is CASSLIAGYEQFF. The DNA of the CDR3 is TGTGCCAGCAGCTTAATCGCAGGGTATGAGCAGTTCTTC. Full variable domain (missing parts from reference TRBV7-3 and TRBJ2-1): GAGVSQTPSNKVTEKGKYVELRCDPISGHTALYWYRQSLGQGPEFLIYFQGTGAADDSGLPNDRFFAVRPEGSVSTLKIQRTERGDSAVYLCASSLIAGYEQFFGPGTRLTVL.

V and J are TRBV7-8 and TRBJ2-2; D may be TRBD1 (6 bases). Germline V gene sequence: CDR1 SGHVS, CDR2 FQNEAQ. Trimming left V 5 bases short and J 6 bases short, with 13 bases between. The CDR3 runs 14 residues. The CDR3 spells CASSLVGQSGELFF. CDR3 bases: TGTGCCAGCAGCCTCGTCGGACAGTCCGGGGAGCTGTTTTTT.

V and J are TRBV12-5 and TRBJ1-1, with 9 positions matching TRBD1. Looked up from germline, CDR1 is LGHNT and CDR2 is FRNRAP. Trimming cost V 2 bases and J 8 bases; bases outside gene matches: 12. This CDR3 comprises 16 residues. The CDR3 loop reads CASGLPSGTGFGEAFF. The CDR3 bases are TGTGCTAGTGGTTTGCCCTCCGGGACAGGGTTCGGAGAAGCTTTCTTT.